One sample yielded the 7 T cell receptor beta chains listed below, sequenced in a study of beta chain features in type 1 diabetes. Study-level points and caveats: Among all four CD4+ subsets, Type 1 diabetes patients had TCRB CDR3s that were moderately but significantly shorter.

Reverse transcribing all isolated RNA meant expressed TCRB transcripts were sequenced. Assay used: immunoSEQ multiplex PCR; TCRdb lists only in-frame clones, some missing. Found here are approximately 30,000 clones, roughly 61% of them singletons; the top ten hold 2% to 3%. These receptors have no identified antigens. The sample comprised Tregs from blood. These receptor sequences come from a woman in her twenties or thirties with type 1 diabetes.

The V and J genes are TRBV4-1 and TRBJ2-5, with 8 positions matching TRBD2. Germline CDR1 reads MGHRA; CDR2 reads YSYEKL. The CDR3 is made up of 16 amino acids. V was pared by 1 base and J by 1 base, with 5 bases of the junction left unmatched. The CDR3 here is CASSQGAGGGQETQYF. The CDR3 DNA reads TGCGCCAGCAGCCAAGGGGCGGGAGGTGGCCAAGAGACCCAGTACTTC.

This chain uses TRBV2 with TRBJ1-4; TRBD1 is a possible D gene (6 bases). V dropped 8 bases and J dropped 3 bases, with 10 bases sitting between them. There are 13 residues in the CDR3. The germline V gene has CDR1 SNHLY and CDR2 FYNNEI. The CDR3 sequence: CASARGPNEKLFF. CDR3 DNA sequence: TGTGCCAGCGCCAGGGGACCTAATGAAAAACTGTTTTTT.

The V call is TRBV7-9, the J call TRBJ2-7; 10 nucleotides agree with TRBD1. Germline values: CDR1 SEHNR, CDR2 FQNEAQ (reference sequence). The length of the CDR3 is 18 residues. Trimming at V came to 4 bases and at J to 2 bases, leaving 14 bases not matched to a gene. CDR3 residues: CASSWTPGQGPTAYEQYF. The CDR3 bases are TGTGCCAGCAGCTGGACTCCGGGACAGGGGCCTACCGCCTACGAGCAGTACTTC.

This chain uses TRBV13 with TRBJ1-4, with 9 bases identical to TRBD1. The junction had 12 bases not matched to a gene; V was cut back by 5 bases and J by 8 bases. Per germline, CDR1 PRHDT and CDR2 FYEKMQ (reference sequence). The CDR3 runs 16 residues. The chain's CDR3 is CASSGGDRALGEKLFF. The CDR3 nucleotides are TGTGCCAGCAGCGGGGGGGACAGGGCGTTAGGCGAAAAACTGTTTTTT.

This clone was counted between two and nine times. The sample carries other DNA sequences with the same CDR3. The chain recombines TRBV18 with TRBJ1-1; D gene ambiguous. The V end was cut by 4 bases, the J end by 0 bases, with 6 bases between. The CDR3 runs to 13 residues. Germline V gene sequence: CDR1 KGHSH, CDR2 LQKENI. CDR3 bases: TGTGCCAGCTCACTACAAGTGAACACTGAAGCTTTCTTT. The encoded protein is CASSLQVNTEAFF.

In this sample, this clone turned up once. J is TRBJ2-7 and V is TRBV30, with D unclear. V lost 2 bases and J 2 bases, leaving 10 bases between the germline ends. CDR3 length: 13 amino acids. From germline, CDR1 is GTSNPN and CDR2 SVGIG (reference sequence). CDR3 coding DNA: TGTGCCTGGAGTATACGCAGCGCCTACGAGCAGTACTTC. It encodes CAWSIRSAYEQYF.

V usage is TRBV9 and J usage is TRBJ2-7; 9 bases are shared with TRBD2. The CDR3 contains 15 residues. The germline CDR1 and CDR2 sequences are SGDLS and YYNGEE. Trimming took 0 bases from V and 3 from J; bases not matched to a gene: 4. CDR3 sequence (DNA): TGTGCCAGCAGCGTAGGGGGTAGCGGGGGCTACGAGCAGTACTTC. Its translation is CASSVGGSGGYEQYF.